The 30 T cell receptor beta chains listed next were all sequenced from one sample in a study of shared clonotypes between healthy human individuals. Some clones are missing from TCRdb's copy, which holds only in-frame ones; the method was immunoSEQ multiplex PCR. The table shows 950,000 to 1,200,000 clones, with approximately 80% occurring only once. The sample was memory CD4+ T cells from PBMCs. As for subset: CD45RA-negative fraction. Source of these receptors: a man between 18 and 35 years old in good health. Some clones in this sample may be carry-over from other donors' samples.

CDR3 nucleotides: TGTGCCAGTAGTGCCCGGACTAGCGGGAACCATTACGAGCAGTACTTC. The encoded protein is CASSARTSGNHYEQYF. This chain uses TRBV19 with TRBJ2-7; 12 positions match TRBD2. The length of the CDR3 is 16 residues. Losses at the gene ends were 5 bases for V and 4 bases for J; bases not matched to a gene: 9. Germline V gives CDR1 LNHDA, CDR2 SQIVND (reference sequence).

This sequence joins TRBV28 and TRBJ1-5, with D possibly TRBD1 on 6 matching bases. CDR1 and CDR2 (germline): MDHEN, SYDVKM. With 2 bases removed from V and 7 bases from J, the gap between germline ends came to 15 bases. The CDR3 extends over 15 amino acids. CDR3 nucleotides: TGTGCCAGCAGTTTACTGGGCAGGGGCGGCCAGCCCCAGCATTTT. Protein product: CASSLLGRGGQPQHF.

Comments on this clone: At one end, the junction sequence differs from germline, possibly due to a read error. This rearrangement joins TRBV18 to TRBJ2-7, with 7 positions matching TRBD1. CDR1 and CDR2 from the germline V gene are KGHSH and LQKENI. The CDR3 loop spans 13 amino acids. CDR3 DNA: TGTGCCAGCTCCCCACAGGGGCTATACGAGCAGTACTTC. It is translated as CASSPQGLYEQYF.

This clone appeared a single time. This chain connects TRBV19 to TRBJ2-3, with TRBD2 matching 13 bases. The CDR3 consists of 16 residues. CDR1 is LNHDA and CDR2 is SQIVND in the germline V gene (reference sequence). With V trimmed by 6 bases and J by 3 bases, 6 bases remained unmatched. The CDR3 DNA is TGTGCCAGTAGCGGACTAGCGGGAGACTTGACAGATACGCAGTATTTT. This gives the protein CASSGLAGDLTDTQYF.

The J gene is TRBJ2-7, the V gene TRBV9; D is perhaps TRBD1 or TRBD2 (6 bases each). CDR3 length: 15 residues. V was trimmed by 1 base and J by 3 bases, leaving 14 bases between them. CDR1 is SGDLS, CDR2 YYNGEE, per germline. CDR3 bases: TGTGCCAGCAGCGTACGCACAGGAGGGGGCTACGAGCAGTACTTC. It is translated as CASSVRTGGGYEQYF.

This clone was detected only a few times. The rearrangement joins TRBV27 to TRBJ2-2, with D hard to call. CDR1 is MNHEY, CDR2 SMNVEV, per germline (reference sequence). The length of the CDR3 is 15 residues. The ends were cut back, 5 bases at V and 6 bases at J, with 16 bases in the middle. CDR3 residues: CASSPIGRYAGELFF. The CDR3 nucleotides are TGTGCCAGCAGTCCCATAGGACGGTATGCCGGGGAGCTGTTTTTT.

This clone came up a few times. This sample also contains other DNA sequences that code for the same CDR3. The gene calls are TRBV7-2 and TRBJ2-1; D remains ambiguous. CDR1 and CDR2 from the germline V gene are SGHTA and FQGNSA. This CDR3 comprises 13 residues. Trimming left V 2 bases short and J 4 bases short, with 6 bases between. This CDR3 is CASSLNRYNEQFF. The CDR3 bases are TGTGCCAGCAGCTTAAACAGATACAATGAGCAGTTCTTC.

This chain links TRBV4-1 with TRBJ2-7, with TRBD2 matching over 12 bases. Looked up from germline, CDR1 is MGHRA and CDR2 is YSYEKL. The CDR3 has 17 residues. V lost 3 bases to trimming and J lost 6 bases; unmatched junction nucleotides: 12. The CDR3 sequence is CASSHASGRASAPEQYF. The CDR3 bases are TGCGCCAGCAGCCACGCTAGCGGGAGGGCCTCAGCCCCCGAGCAGTACTTC.

The CDR3 spells CSVVKAGGTLYEQYF. In DNA form, the CDR3 reads TGCAGCGTTGTAAAAGCGGGAGGTACGCTATACGAGCAGTACTTC. This rearrangement joins TRBV29-1 to TRBJ2-7, with 9 bases fitting TRBD2. Unmatched junction bases numbered 11, after V lost 4 bases and J lost 4 bases. CDR3 length: 15 residues. Germline values: CDR1 SQVTM, CDR2 ANQGSEA.

The gene calls are TRBV5-4 and TRBJ2-7, with a weak D call TRBD1 (6 bases). Germline V gives CDR1 SGHNT, CDR2 YYREEE (reference sequence). V lost 1 base and J lost 7, with 9 bases in between. The CDR3 runs to 12 residues. The CDR3: CASSLPQGEQYF. The CDR3 DNA follows: TGTGCCAGCAGCTTGCCCCAGGGGGAGCAGTACTTC.

CDR3 protein: CSVEDQLIVGELFF. The CDR3 DNA is TGCAGCGTTGAAGATCAATTGATCGTGGGGGAGCTGTTTTTT. V and J are TRBV29-1 and TRBJ2-2, with D uncertain. The length of the CDR3 is 14 residues. V gave up 0 bases and J gave up 8 bases, with 13 bases separating them. Germline lookup yields CDR1 SQVTM and CDR2 ANQGSEA.

This rearrangement joins TRBV29-1 to TRBJ2-1; 9 bases fit TRBD1. V shed 4 bases, J shed 9 bases, and the junction held 16 bases outside the gene matches. CDR1 and CDR2 from the germline V gene are SQVTM and ANQGSEA. CDR3 length equals 16 residues. CDR3 nucleotides: TGCAGCGTTGCCCGGGACAGGGTCGGGCGGAGGAGTGAGCAGTTCTTC. Encoded protein: CSVARDRVGRRSEQFF.

Comments on this clone: The sample holds other DNA sequences that translate to the same CDR3. The chain is built from TRBV2 and TRBJ2-3, with D unresolved. The germline V and J ends were trimmed by 7 bases and 1 base, with 6 bases remaining between them. The CDR3 is 12 amino acids. Germline CDR1 and CDR2: SNHLY and FYNNEI. This CDR3 is CASTGGTDTQYF. The CDR3, as DNA: TGTGCCAGCACCGGTGGCACAGATACGCAGTATTTT. Combining the CDR3 with reference TRBV2 and TRBJ2-3 gives the whole variable domain EPEVTQTPSHQVTQMGQEVILRCVPISNHLYFYWYRQILGQKVEFLVSFYNNEISEKSEIFDDQFSVERPDGSNFTLKIRSTKLEDSAMYFCASTGGTDTQYFGPGTRLTVL.

The CDR3 here is CATSQDTNYGYTF. The CDR3 DNA reads as TGTGCCACCAGCCAGGACACGAACTATGGCTACACCTTC. The chain couples TRBV15 to TRBJ1-2; D may be TRBD1 (5 bases). This CDR3 has 13 residues. The germline V and J ends were trimmed by 5 bases and 2 bases, with 9 bases remaining between them. Germline V lookup: CDR1 LNHNV, CDR2 YYDKDF (reference sequence). Drawing the rest from reference TRBV15 and TRBJ1-2, the complete variable domain is DAMVIQNPRYQVTQFGKPVTLSCSQTLNHNVMYWYQQKSSQAPKLLFHYYDKDFNNEADTPDNFQSRRPNTSFCFLDIRSPGLGDTAMYLCATSQDTNYGYTFGSGTRLTVV.

V is TRBV6-4 and J is TRBJ2-3; 7 bases are shared with TRBD1. CDR1 is MRHNA and CDR2 is SNTAGT in the germline V gene. The V and J ends lost 3 bases and 1 base, in that order; junction bases with no gene match: 7. This CDR3 is built from 16 residues. The CDR3 sequence: CASSEQGGAGTDTQYF. CDR3 DNA sequence: TGTGCCAGCAGTGAGCAAGGGGGCGCGGGCACAGATACGCAGTATTTT.

The genes are TRBV7-2 and TRBJ2-1; no reliable D call. Trimming cost V 6 bases and J 4 bases, with 7 bases left between them. The CDR3 covers 12 residues. CDR1 and CDR2 from the germline V gene are SGHTA and FQGNSA. CDR3 nucleotide sequence: TGTGCCAGCAGACTGTCGTACAATGAGCAGTTCTTC. This sequence encodes CASRLSYNEQFF.

The chain has TRBV28 and TRBJ2-3, with 8 bases lining up with TRBD2. There are 15 residues in the CDR3. V dropped 2 bases and J dropped 3; count of bases not matched to a gene: 4. From germline, CDR1 is MDHEN and CDR2 SYDVKM. The CDR3 loop reads CASSLRGGYTDTQYF. The DNA of the CDR3 is TGTGCCAGCAGTTTACGGGGGGGTTATACAGATACGCAGTATTTT.

The rearrangement joins TRBV28 to TRBJ2-7; D is unresolved. Deletions cut 5 bases from V and 1 base from J, with 9 bases between. This CDR3 has 13 residues. CDR1 is MDHEN and CDR2 is SYDVKM in the germline V gene. Here the CDR3 DNA reads TGTGCCAGCAGTATGGGCGGATCCTACGAGCAGTACTTC. Encoded protein: CASSMGGSYEQYF.

The V and J genes are TRBV2 and TRBJ1-2; 7 bases match TRBD1. Germline values: CDR1 SNHLY, CDR2 FYNNEI. The V gene end was trimmed by 6 bases and the J gene end by 6 bases; junction bases not matched to a gene: 4. CDR3 length: 12 residues. In DNA form, the CDR3 reads TGTGCCAGCAGGAGGGGGCCTGATGGCTACACCTTC. It translates to CASRRGPDGYTF.

This clone appeared a few times. The chain employs TRBV6-5 and TRBJ2-7; D remains unclear. Germline values: CDR1 MNHEY, CDR2 SVGAGI. V was trimmed by 8 bases and J by 5 bases, leaving 10 bases between them. The CDR3 is 11 residues long. In DNA form, the CDR3 reads TGTGCCAGCGCCCCCCCCCACGAGCAGTACTTC. It is translated as CASAPPHEQYF.

V usage is TRBV5-1 and J usage is TRBJ2-2; 12 bases match TRBD1. The CDR3 spans 16 residues. Germline V gives CDR1 SGHRS, CDR2 YFSETQ. V dropped 3 bases and J dropped 8; count of bases not matched to a gene: 8. In DNA, the CDR3 is TGCGCCAGCAGCTCGGGACAGGGGGCGAGTACGGGGGAGCTGTTTTTT. Its protein product is CASSSGQGASTGELFF.

This clone was seen a few times. This chain connects TRBV7-2 to TRBJ2-1; the match to TRBD1 covers 9 bases. Per the germline V gene, CDR1 is SGHTA and CDR2 is FQGNSA. V gave up 1 base and J gave up 8 bases; unmatched junction bases: 6. The CDR3 spans 15 residues. The CDR3 spells CASSLEGQGWDEQFF. As DNA, the CDR3 is TGTGCCAGCAGCTTAGAGGGACAGGGATGGGATGAGCAGTTCTTC. Full variable domain (outside the CDR3, taken from reference TRBV7-2 and TRBJ2-1): GAGVSQSPSNKVTEKGKDVELRCDPISGHTALYWYRQSLGQGLEFLIYFQGNSAPDKSGLPSDRFSAERTGGSVSTLTIQRTQQEDSAVYLCASSLEGQGWDEQFFGPGTRLTVL.

The chain joins TRBV9 to TRBJ1-2; 9 positions agree with TRBD1. The CDR3 covers 15 residues. After removal of 0 bases from V and 8 bases from J, the junction contained 8 bases not matched to a gene. CDR1 is SGDLS, CDR2 YYNGEE, per germline. CDR3 bases: TGTGCCAGCAGCGTAGCCCCGGGACAGGGATACGGCTACACCTTC. Its protein product is CASSVAPGQGYGYTF. The whole variable domain, remainder taken from reference TRBV9 and TRBJ1-2, is DSGVTQTPKHLITATGQRVTLRCSPRSGDLSVYWYQQSLDQGLQFLIQYYNGEERAKGNILERFSAQQFPDLHSELNLSSLELGDSALYFCASSVAPGQGYGYTFGSGTRLTVV.

The rearrangement uses TRBV15 and TRBJ2-7, with TRBD1 as a possible D gene (5 bases). Germline V gene data show CDR1 as LNHNV and CDR2 as YYDKDF (reference sequence). This CDR3 region has 14 residues. V lost 0 bases and J 10 bases, leaving 16 bases between the germline ends. The chain's CDR3 is CATSRDGQRSSQYF. The CDR3 bases are TGTGCCACCAGCAGAGATGGACAACGGTCTAGTCAGTACTTC.

The chain uses TRBV2 and TRBJ2-3; D not certain. The CDR3 runs to 15 residues. Trimming stripped 0 bases from V and 6 bases from J, with 13 bases between. Germline CDR1 and CDR2: SNHLY and FYNNEI. The CDR3 sequence: CASSEALPVKDTQYF. The CDR3 DNA sequence: TGTGCCAGCAGTGAAGCGCTTCCAGTAAAGGATACGCAGTATTTT.

This clone was recorded a few times. This rearrangement joins TRBV28 to TRBJ1-2, with no clear D. Trimming shortened V by 3 bases and J by 7 bases, and 18 bases separated the two germline ends. The V gene's germline CDR1 is MDHEN and CDR2 SYDVKM. This CDR3 has 15 amino acids. CDR3 protein: CASSFRTIGLVGYTF. CDR3 coding DNA: TGTGCCAGCAGTTTCCGCACGATAGGCCTTGTTGGCTACACCTTC.

The J gene is TRBJ2-4, the V gene TRBV28, with D hard to call. This CDR3 has 18 residues. In germline, CDR1 is MDHEN, CDR2 SYDVKM. Trimming took off 6 bases at V and 0 bases at J, with 21 bases between the two ends. This CDR3 is CASSTQSVGELAKNIQYF. The CDR3 nucleotides read TGTGCCAGCAGCACTCAATCGGTTGGCGAACTAGCCAAAAACATTCAGTACTTC.

The chain is built from TRBV4-1 and TRBJ2-1, with TRBD2 matching over 8 bases. Germline V CDR1 and CDR2: MGHRA, YSYEKL. The CDR3 loop spans 15 amino acids. After removal of 4 bases from V and 10 bases from J, the junction contained 12 bases not matched to a gene. The CDR3 DNA is TGCGCCAGCAGCCCGCGGACTAGCTCTGCCGGCGAGCAGTTCTTC. Its translation: CASSPRTSSAGEQFF.

V is TRBV7-2 and J is TRBJ2-2; weak D call: TRBD1 (6 bases). Trimming took 1 base from V and 1 from J, leaving 16 bases between them. Germline V gene lookup returns CDR1 SGHTA and CDR2 FQGNSA. CDR3 length: 18 residues. For the CDR3, the DNA is TGTGCCAGCAGCTTAGTTCTCACCCAGGGGCAGAACACCGGGGAGCTGTTTTTT. Protein product: CASSLVLTQGQNTGELFF.

The chain carries TRBV7-2 and TRBJ2-7; D call uncertain. Germline lookup yields CDR1 SGHTA and CDR2 FQGNSA. Trimming pared 1 base from V and 6 bases from J, leaving 4 bases between. The CDR3 spans 11 residues. The CDR3 spells CASSLGPEQYF. The CDR3 DNA is TGTGCCAGCAGCTTAGGCCCCGAGCAGTACTTC. Using reference TRBV7-2 and TRBJ2-7 for the parts outside the CDR3, the full variable domain is GAGVSQSPSNKVTEKGKDVELRCDPISGHTALYWYRQSLGQGLEFLIYFQGNSAPDKSGLPSDRFSAERTGGSVSTLTIQRTQQEDSAVYLCASSLGPEQYFGPGTRLTVT.